Sequencing of this TCR beta chain was carried out in a study of response to subunit inactivated influenza vaccine (dated by TCRdb to 2017 to 2018). Regarding the complete study: Deep quantitative profiling of the T cell receptor repertoire was used in the study to follow responses to a trivalent subunit inactivated influenza vaccine. The paper's findings and limits, for the study overall: The authors proposed that each seasonal influenza vaccination may bring in only a limited number of new T cells.

Via the germline V gene, CDR1 is SGHRS and CDR2 YFSETQ. Between the V and J ends, shortened by 5 bases and 4 bases respectively, the junction contains 18 bases. From cysteine to phenylalanine, the CDR3 is 15 amino acids long. Only the CDR3 portion is preserved as DNA: 45 bases, with reading frame beginning at the first base. There are a few counts of this clonotype. The antigen this receptor binds is unknown. One base away there is no much larger clone; base qualities are not given. The library was prepared using RT-PCR. The listed sequencing device is Illumina HiSeq 2500. Clones were called with MiXCR by TCRdb after fastp trimmed the public reads at Q25, and only in-frame beta chains were retained. Each record represents a unique CDR3 protein, reported with the most common genes and DNA among its rows. For this sample there are around 170,000 distinct CDR3 sequences; around 11% appear just once. Roughly 40% of the sample belongs to the ten largest clones.

The chain couples TRBV5-1 to TRBJ1-2; possibly the D gene is TRBD1, per 6 matching bases. Source: CD8+ T cells sorted from PBMCs, taken approximately 25 months after vaccination. The source of this sequence is a man aged 50-75 years who received an inactivated influenza vaccine. Donor details come from another sample of the same person, matched by shared clones. In nucleotides, the sequence is TGCGCCAGCAGACTTGAACAGGGTTACCCCTATGGCTACACCTTC. The encoded protein is CASRLEQGYPYGYTF.